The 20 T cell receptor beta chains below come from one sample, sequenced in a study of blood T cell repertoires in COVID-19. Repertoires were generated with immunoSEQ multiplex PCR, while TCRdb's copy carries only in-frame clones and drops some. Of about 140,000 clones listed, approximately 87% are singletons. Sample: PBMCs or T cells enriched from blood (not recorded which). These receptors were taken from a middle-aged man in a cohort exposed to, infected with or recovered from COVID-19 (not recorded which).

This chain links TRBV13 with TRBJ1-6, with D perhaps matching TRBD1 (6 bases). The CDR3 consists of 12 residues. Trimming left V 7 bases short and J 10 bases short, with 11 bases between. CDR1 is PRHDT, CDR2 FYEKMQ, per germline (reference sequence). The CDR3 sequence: CASNIQGSPLHF. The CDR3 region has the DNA TGTGCCAGCAATATCCAGGGGTCACCCCTCCACTTT. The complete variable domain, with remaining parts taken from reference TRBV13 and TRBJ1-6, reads AAGVIQSPRHLIKEKRETATLKCYPIPRHDTVYWYQQGPGQDPQFLISFYEKMQSDKGSIPDRFSAQQFSDYHSELNMSSLELGDSALYFCASNIQGSPLHFGNGTRLTVT.

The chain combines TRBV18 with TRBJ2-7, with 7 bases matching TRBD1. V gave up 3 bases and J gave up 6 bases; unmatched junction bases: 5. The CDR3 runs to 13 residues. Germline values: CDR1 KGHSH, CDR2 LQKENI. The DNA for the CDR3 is TGTGCCAGCTCACCTTCACAGGGGCCCGAGCAGTACTTC. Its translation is CASSPSQGPEQYF.

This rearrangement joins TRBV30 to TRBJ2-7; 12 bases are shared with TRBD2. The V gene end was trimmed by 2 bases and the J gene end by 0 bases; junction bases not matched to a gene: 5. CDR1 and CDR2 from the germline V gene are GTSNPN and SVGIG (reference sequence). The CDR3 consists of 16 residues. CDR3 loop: CAWSPQTSGSSYEQYF. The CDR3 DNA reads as TGTGCCTGGAGTCCTCAGACTAGCGGGAGCTCCTACGAGCAGTACTTC.

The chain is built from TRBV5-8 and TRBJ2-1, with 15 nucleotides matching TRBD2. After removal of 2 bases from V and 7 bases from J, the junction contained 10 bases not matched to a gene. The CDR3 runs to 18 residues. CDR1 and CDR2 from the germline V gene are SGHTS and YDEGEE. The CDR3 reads CASSFPGLAGGRRNEQFF. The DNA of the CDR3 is TGTGCCAGCAGCTTTCCGGGACTAGCGGGGGGCCGCAGAAATGAGCAGTTCTTC.

The CDR3 region has the DNA TGTGCCAGCAGTAGTGCGGGAGTTGGAGATACGCAGTATTTT. Residues: CASSSAGVGDTQYF. The chain is built from TRBV2 and TRBJ2-3; TRBD2 agrees at 7 bases. Germline lookup yields CDR1 SNHLY and CDR2 FYNNEI. J was trimmed by 5 bases and V by 5 bases; bases with no gene match: 7. The CDR3 extends over 14 amino acids. The whole variable domain, filled in from reference TRBV2 and TRBJ2-3, reads EPEVTQTPSHQVTQMGQEVILRCVPISNHLYFYWYRQILGQKVEFLVSFYNNEISEKSEIFDDQFSVERPDGSNFTLKIRSTKLEDSAMYFCASSSAGVGDTQYFGPGTRLTVL.

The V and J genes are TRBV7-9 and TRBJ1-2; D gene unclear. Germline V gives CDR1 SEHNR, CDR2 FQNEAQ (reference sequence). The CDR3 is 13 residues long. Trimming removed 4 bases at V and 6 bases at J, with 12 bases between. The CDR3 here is CASSSRSRDGYTF. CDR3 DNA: TGTGCCAGCAGCTCAAGGAGCCGGGATGGCTACACCTTC.

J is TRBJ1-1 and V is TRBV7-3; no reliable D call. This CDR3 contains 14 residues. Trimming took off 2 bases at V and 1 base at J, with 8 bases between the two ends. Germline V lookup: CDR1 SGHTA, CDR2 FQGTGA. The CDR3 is CASSLGAANTEAFF. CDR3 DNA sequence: TGTGCCAGCAGCTTAGGAGCAGCGAACACTGAAGCTTTCTTT.

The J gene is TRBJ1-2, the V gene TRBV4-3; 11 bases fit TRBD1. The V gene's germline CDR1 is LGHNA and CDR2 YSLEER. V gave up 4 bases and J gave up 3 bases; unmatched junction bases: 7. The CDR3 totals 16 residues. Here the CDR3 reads CASSRDRGALYYGYTF. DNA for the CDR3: TGCGCCAGCAGCCGGGACAGGGGGGCTCTCTACTATGGCTACACCTTC.

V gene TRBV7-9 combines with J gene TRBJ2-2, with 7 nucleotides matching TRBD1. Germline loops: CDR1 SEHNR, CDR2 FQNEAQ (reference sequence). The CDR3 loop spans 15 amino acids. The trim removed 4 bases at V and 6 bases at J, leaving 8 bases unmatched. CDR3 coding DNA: TGTGCCAGCAGCTGGCGCGACAGGGTTTCCGGGGAGCTGTTTTTT. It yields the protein CASSWRDRVSGELFF.

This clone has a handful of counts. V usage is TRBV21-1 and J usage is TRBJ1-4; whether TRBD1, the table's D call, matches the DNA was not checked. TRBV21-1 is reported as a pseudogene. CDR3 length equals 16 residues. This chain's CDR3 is CASRKNPQGESEKLFF. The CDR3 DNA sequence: TGTGCCAGCAGAAAAAACCCCCAGGGGGAAAGTGAAAAACTGTTTTTT.

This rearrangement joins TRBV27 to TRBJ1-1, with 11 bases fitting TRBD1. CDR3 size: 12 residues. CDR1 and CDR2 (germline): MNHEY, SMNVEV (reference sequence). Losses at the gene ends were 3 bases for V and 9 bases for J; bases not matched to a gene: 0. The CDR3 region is CASSLDRGQAFF. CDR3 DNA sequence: TGTGCCAGCAGTTTGGACAGGGGGCAAGCTTTCTTT.

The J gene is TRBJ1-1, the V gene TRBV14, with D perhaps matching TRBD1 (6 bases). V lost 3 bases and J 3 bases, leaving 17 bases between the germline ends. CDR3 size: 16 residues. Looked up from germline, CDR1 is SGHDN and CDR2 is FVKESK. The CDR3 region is CASSHWRGAQDTEAFF. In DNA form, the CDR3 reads TGTGCCAGCAGCCATTGGCGGGGGGCGCAAGACACTGAAGCTTTCTTT.

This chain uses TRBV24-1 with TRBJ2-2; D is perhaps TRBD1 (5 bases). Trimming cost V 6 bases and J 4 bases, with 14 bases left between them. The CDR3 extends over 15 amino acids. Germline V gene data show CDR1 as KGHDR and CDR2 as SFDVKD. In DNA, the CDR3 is TGTGCCACCAGTAAAGGGGTCCCTACCACCGGGGAGCTGTTTTTT. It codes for CATSKGVPTTGELFF.

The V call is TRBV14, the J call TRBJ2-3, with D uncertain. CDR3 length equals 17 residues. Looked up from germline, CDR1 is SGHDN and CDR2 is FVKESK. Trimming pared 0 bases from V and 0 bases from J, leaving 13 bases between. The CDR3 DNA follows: TGTGCCAGCAGCCAAGACGTCCGCCGCGGTAGCACAGATACGCAGTATTTT. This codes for CASSQDVRRGSTDTQYF.

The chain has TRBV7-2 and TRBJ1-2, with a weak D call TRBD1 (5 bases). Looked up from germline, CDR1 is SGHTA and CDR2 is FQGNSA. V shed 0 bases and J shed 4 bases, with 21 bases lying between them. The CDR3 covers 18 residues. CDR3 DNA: TGTGCCAGCAGCTTAGCTCCAGGGCGCCTATCGGCATCCTATGGCTACACCTTC. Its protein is CASSLAPGRLSASYGYTF.

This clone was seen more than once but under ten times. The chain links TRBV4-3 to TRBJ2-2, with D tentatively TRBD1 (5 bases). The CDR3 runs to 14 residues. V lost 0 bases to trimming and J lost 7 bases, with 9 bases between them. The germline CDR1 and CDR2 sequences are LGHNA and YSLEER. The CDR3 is CASSQDRAIGELFF. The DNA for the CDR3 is TGCGCCAGCAGCCAAGACAGGGCGATCGGGGAGCTGTTTTTT.

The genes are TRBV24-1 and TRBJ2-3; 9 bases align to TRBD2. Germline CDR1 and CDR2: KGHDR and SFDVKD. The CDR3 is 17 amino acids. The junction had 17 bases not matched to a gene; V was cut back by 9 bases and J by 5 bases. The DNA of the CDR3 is TGTGCCACCGAGGCTAGCGGGATAGATTTTCGGGAAGATACGCAGTATTTT. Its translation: CATEASGIDFREDTQYF.

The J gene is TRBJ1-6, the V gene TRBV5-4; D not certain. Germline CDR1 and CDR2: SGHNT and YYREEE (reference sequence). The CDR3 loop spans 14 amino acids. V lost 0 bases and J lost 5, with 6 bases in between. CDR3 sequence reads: CASSLAGNNSPLHF. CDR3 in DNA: TGTGCCAGCAGCTTGGCAGGAAATAATTCACCCCTCCACTTT.

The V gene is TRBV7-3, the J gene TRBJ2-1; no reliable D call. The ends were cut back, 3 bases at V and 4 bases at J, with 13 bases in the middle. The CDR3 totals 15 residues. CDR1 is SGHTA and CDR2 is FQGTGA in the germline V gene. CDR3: CASSFSSTPYNEQFF. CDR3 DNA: TGTGCCAGCAGCTTCTCGTCGACTCCGTACAATGAGCAGTTCTTC.

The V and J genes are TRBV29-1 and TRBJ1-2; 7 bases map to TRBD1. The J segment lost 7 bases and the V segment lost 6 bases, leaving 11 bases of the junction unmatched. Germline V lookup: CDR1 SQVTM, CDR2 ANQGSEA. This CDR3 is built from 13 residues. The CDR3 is CSVERQGITGYTF. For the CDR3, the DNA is TGCAGCGTCGAGAGACAGGGAATAACTGGCTACACCTTC.